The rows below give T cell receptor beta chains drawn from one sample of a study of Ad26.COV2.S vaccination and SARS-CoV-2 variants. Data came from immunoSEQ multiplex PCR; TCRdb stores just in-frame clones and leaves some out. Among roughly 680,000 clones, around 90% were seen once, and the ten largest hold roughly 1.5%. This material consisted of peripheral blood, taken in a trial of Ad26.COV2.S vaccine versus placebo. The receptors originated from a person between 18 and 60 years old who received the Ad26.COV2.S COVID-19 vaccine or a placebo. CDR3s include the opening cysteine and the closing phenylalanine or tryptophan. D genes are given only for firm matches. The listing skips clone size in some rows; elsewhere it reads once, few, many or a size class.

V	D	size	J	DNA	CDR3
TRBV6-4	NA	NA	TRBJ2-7	TGTGCCAGCAGTGACTCGATGGAGGGGATTGGCGAGCAGTACTTC	CASSDSMEGIGEQYF
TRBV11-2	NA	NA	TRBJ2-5	TGTGCCAGCAGCTATCTGCAGGGGTCCCTCCAAGAGACCCAGTACTTC	CASSYLQGSLQETQYF
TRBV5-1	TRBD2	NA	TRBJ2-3	TGCGCCAGCAGCTTGGGCCCGATAGCTAGCGGGGCGGTGGCAGATACGCAGTATTTT	CASSLGPIASGAVADTQYF
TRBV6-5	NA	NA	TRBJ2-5	TGTGCCAGCAGTTACGGACCTCCAGGGACCCAGTACTTC	CASSYGPPGTQYF
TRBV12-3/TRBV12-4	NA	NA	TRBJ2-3	TGTGCCAGCAGTTTAAACCCCACAGATACGCAGTATTTT	CASSLNPTDTQYF
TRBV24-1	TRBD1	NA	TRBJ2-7	TGTGCCACCAGTGATTTTCAAAGGACAGGGGGCTACGAGCAGTACTTC	CATSDFQRTGGYEQYF
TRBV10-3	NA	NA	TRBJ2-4	TGTGCCATCACCCCCTCACTCACGGCGAACATTCAGTACTTC	CAITPSLTANIQYF
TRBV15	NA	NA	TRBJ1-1	TGTGCCACCAGCAGAGATCTTCGAGGGGTTGGCACTGAAGCTTTCTTT	CATSRDLRGVGTEAFF
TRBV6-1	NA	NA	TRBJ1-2	TGTGCCAGCAGTGAAGTCCGGTATGGCTACACCTTC	CASSEVRYGYTF
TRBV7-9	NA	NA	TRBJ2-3	TGTGCCAGCAGCCCCCGGGCAGGAACAGATACGCAGTATTTT	CASSPRAGTDTQYF
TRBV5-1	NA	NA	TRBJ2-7	TGCGCCAGCAGCTCCCTCACAGTGGGTGAACTGTACGAGCAGTACTTC	CASSSLTVGELYEQYF
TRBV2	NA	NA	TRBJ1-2	TGTGCCTCCCGGGGAGGGGGGGACGGCTACACCTTC	CASRGGGDGYTF
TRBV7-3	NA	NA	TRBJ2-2	TGTGCCAGCAGCTTAGGCCTAGCTCGACCCGGGGAGCTGTTTTTT	CASSLGLARPGELFF
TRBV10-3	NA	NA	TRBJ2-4	TGTGCCATCAGCGGTATGGGTGGCATTCAGTACTTC	CAISGMGGIQYF
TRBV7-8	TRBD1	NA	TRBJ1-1	TGTGCCAGCAGCATCCAGGGGGGTGACACTGAAGCTTTCTTT	CASSIQGGDTEAFF
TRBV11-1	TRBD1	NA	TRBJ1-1	TGTGCCAGCAGCTTAGGATGGGACAGGGAGACTGAAGCTTTCTTT	CASSLGWDRETEAFF
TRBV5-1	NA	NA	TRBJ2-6	TGCGCCAGCAGCTTGGGAGGGTCTGGGGCCAACGTCCTGACTTTC	CASSLGGSGANVLTF
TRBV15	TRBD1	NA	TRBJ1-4	TGTGCCACCAGCAGGGACAGGGCTGCAACTAATGAAAAACTGTTTTTT	CATSRDRAATNEKLFF
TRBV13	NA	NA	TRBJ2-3	TGTGCCAGCGCGGACAGCACAGATACGCAGTATTTT	CASADSTDTQYF
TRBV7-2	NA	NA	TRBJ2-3	TGTGCCAGCAGGTCCCCCGGACTCGGGACAGATACGCAGTATTTT	CASRSPGLGTDTQYF
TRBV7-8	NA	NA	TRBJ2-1	TGTGCCAGCCAGCTTGGACCTATTTCAAGCAATGAGCAGTTCTTC	CASQLGPISSNEQFF
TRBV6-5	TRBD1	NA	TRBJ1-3	TGTGCCAGCAGTTACCGCCAGGGGGCAAACACCATATATTTT	CASSYRQGANTIYF
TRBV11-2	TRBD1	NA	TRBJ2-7	TGTGCCAGCAGCTTACTCTCCGGGACAGGGGCCTACGAGCAGTACTTC	CASSLLSGTGAYEQYF
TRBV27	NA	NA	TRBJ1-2	TGTGCCGGCAGTCAGGGATCCCTTAGGGGCTACACCTTC	CAGSQGSLRGYTF
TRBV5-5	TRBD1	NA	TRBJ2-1	TGTGCCAGCAGCTTGGGGACAGGGCTTGCCTACAATGAGCAGTTCTTC	CASSLGTGLAYNEQFF
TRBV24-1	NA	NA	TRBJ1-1	TGTGCCACCAGTGATCCCCGGGAATCCAGGGAAGCTTTCTTT	CATSDPRESREAFF
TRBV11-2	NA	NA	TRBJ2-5	TGTGCCAGCAGCGATAGAACAGGCCAAGAGACCCAGTACTTC	CASSDRTGQETQYF
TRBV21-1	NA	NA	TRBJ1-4	TGTGCCAGCAGCCAGGGGGCGCCGAGAAATAATGAAAAACTGTTTTTT	CASSQGAPRNNEKLFF
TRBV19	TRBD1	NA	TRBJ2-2	TGTGCCAGTAGTACCTCGGGACAGGGAAGGACCGGGGAGCTGTTTTTT	CASSTSGQGRTGELFF
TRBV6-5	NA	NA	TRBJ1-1	TGTGCCAGCAGACCTCACGGGCCCGGGAACACTGAAGCTTTCTTT	CASRPHGPGNTEAFF
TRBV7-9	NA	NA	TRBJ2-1	TGTGCCAGCAGCACTCTATACGAAAACAATGAGCAGTTCTTC	CASSTLYENNEQFF
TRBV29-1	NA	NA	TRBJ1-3	TGCAGCGTTGCAGCGCGACAGGAGGGAGGAAACACCATATATTTT	CSVAARQEGGNTIYF
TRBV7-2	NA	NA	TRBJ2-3	TGTGCCAGCAGCTTAATAGTAGGGGGGACAGATACGCAGTATTTT	CASSLIVGGTDTQYF
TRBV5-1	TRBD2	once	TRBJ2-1	TGCGCCAGCAGCCGGACTAGCGGGGGGGCCCAGAGCTCCTACAATGAGCAGTTCTTC	CASSRTSGGAQSSYNEQFF
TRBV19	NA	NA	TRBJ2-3	TGTGCCAGTAGTATAACTAGCCGTGAGGCAGATACGCAGTATTTT	CASSITSREADTQYF
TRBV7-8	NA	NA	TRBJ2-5	TGTGCCAGCAGCTTACCGACTCTAGAGACCCAGTACTTC	CASSLPTLETQYF
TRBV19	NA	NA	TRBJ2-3	TGTGCCAGTAGTATAGATGGTGGGGGTCGGACGCAGTATTTT	CASSIDGGGRTQYF
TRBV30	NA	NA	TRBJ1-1	TGTGCCTGGAGTTTCCCGGGTGTGGAAGCTTTCTTT	CAWSFPGVEAFF
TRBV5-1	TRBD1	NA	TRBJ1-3	TGCGCCAGCAGCTTCACGGGGACAGCCAACTCTGGAAACACCATATATTTT	CASSFTGTANSGNTIYF
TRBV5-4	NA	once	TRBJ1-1	TGTGCCAGCAGTGATGGGTCTTGGGGAATGAACACTGAAGCTTTCTTT	CASSDGSWGMNTEAFF
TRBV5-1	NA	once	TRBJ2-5	TGCGCCAGCAGCCGGCTCCAACAAGAGACCCAGTACTTC	CASSRLQQETQYF
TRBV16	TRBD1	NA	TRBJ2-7	TGTGCCAGCAGCCCAGACAGGGGTAAGAACGAGCAGTACTTC	CASSPDRGKNEQYF
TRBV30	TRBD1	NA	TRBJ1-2	TGTGCCTGGAGTCCAACTCGGGGACAGGGCCCTCGCTACACCTTC	CAWSPTRGQGPRYTF
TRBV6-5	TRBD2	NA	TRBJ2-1	TGTGCCACCAGGGGACTAGCGGCCCTCTACAATGAGCAGTTCTTC	CATRGLAALYNEQFF
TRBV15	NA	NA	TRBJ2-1	TGTGCCACCAGCAGAGGAGGGAGAGGGAATGAGCAGTTCTTC	CATSRGGRGNEQFF
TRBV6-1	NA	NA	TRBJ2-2	TGTGCCAGCAGTGAAAGGTTGCGGGGTCGAAACACCGGGGAGCTGTTTTTT	CASSERLRGRNTGELFF
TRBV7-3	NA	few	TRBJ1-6	TGTGCCAGCAGCCAGGGACCAGCAGATACCCTCCATTTT	CASSQGPADTLHF
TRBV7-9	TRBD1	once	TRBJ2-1	TGTGCCAGCAGCTCGTATTCGACAGGGGCAGATGAGCAGTTCTTC	CASSSYSTGADEQFF
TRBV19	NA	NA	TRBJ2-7	TGTGCCAGTAGTATAGACAGGGGAGGCGAGCAGTACTTC	CASSIDRGGEQYF
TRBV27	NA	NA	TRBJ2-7	TGTGCCAGCAGTTCGGTTGGGGGGACTGGAACCTACGAGCAGTACTTC	CASSSVGGTGTYEQYF
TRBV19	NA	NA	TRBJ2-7	TGTGCCAGTAGTATAGTGGCAACGGGGGAGCAGTACTTC	CASSIVATGEQYF
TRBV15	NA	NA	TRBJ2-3	TGTGCCACCAGCAGTCGACAGGTTTGGGATACGCAGTATTTT	CATSSRQVWDTQYF
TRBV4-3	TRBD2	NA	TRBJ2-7	TGCGCCAGCAGCCAAGATTTATGGGGGGGGATCTCCTACGAGCAGTACTTC	CASSQDLWGGISYEQYF
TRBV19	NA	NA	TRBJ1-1	TGTGCCAGTAGTATAGGGGGGGAGAACACTGAAGCTTTCTTT	CASSIGGENTEAFF
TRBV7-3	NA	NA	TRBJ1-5	TGTGCCAGCAGCTCGGGGCCCTCAGGGCCCCAGCATTTT	CASSSGPSGPQHF